This TCR beta chain was sequenced during a study of cytomegalovirus exposure and HLA in healthy donors (dated by TCRdb to 2016 to 2017). Study-wide context: According to an earlier analysis of around 600 of the donors, some 180 million T cells yielded 120 million or so unique TCR beta sequences and 276 Gb of sequence data. An early release covering roughly 600 HLA-typed donors comprised 250 to 350 gigabases of sequencing data and roughly 86 million unique TCR sequences. The genetic ancestry cluster associated with self-reported Caucasian donors included 65% to 90% of the 398 genotyped donors. The aim of the study was to test whether cataloging public T cell receptors could identify signatures of past pathogen exposure. The study profiled the T cell repertoires of fewer than 850 subjects by immunosequencing and related them to cytomegalovirus serostatus. In addition to the first cohort of roughly 670 subjects, a separate validation cohort of 120 different subjects was used. High-throughput TCR immunosequencing, statistical association of individual TCRs with disease status, and machine learning were combined to predict cytomegalovirus infection status. A later analysis re-examined previously published TCR beta repertoires from just over 650 donors and added high-resolution HLA genotyping to investigate patterns of TCR occurrence. In the later analysis, no new phenotypic data were used to find candidate immune exposures; instead, reliance was placed on TCR beta sequences and their occurrence across donors. In an earlier analysis of a few hundred of the donors, high-throughput TCR beta sequencing was used to judge whether each TCR beta V gene segment behaved as functional or pseudogenic. Alongside the repertoire data, information on donor age, sex, ethnicity and CMV serostatus was compiled. In a later genetic analysis, genome-wide SNP genotypes for about 55% of the roughly 670 donors were used, and that subset was treated as a discovery cohort. All discovery cohort repertoires had been generated on a single sequencing platform. HLA typing included class I and class II loci at four-digit resolution. The number of donors typed differed by locus, with about 629-640 for A, B, C, DRB1 and DQB1, 522 for DQA1, under 610 for DPA1, and some 470 for DPB1. Four to six DR-DQ haplotypes were handled as single units for association and clustering, since linkage in the cohort was strong. Among under 450 genotyped donors of the cohort, an average of roughly 240,000 unique TCR beta nucleotide sequences were sequenced per donor, approximately 20% of them non-productive. The paper's findings and limits, for the study overall: For the cohort, immune exposure information was limited to CMV serostatus. According to the authors, the approach could potentially be generalized to other disease states and immunological phenotypes. In a later analysis, most CMV-associated TCR beta chains were found to appear HLA-restricted, with HLA associations seemingly driven largely by CMV exposure. In a later genetic analysis, a missense DCLRE1C variant was associated with V-gene and J-gene trimming of TCR beta chains, and the association was replicated in an independent cohort. Correlated functional status among segregating V segments might be attributable to linkage disequilibrium, but an unknown experimental factor could not be ruled out. Compared with equally common non-associated chains, HLA-associated TCR beta chains in a later analysis were more clonally expanded and had lower generation probabilities. At a false discovery rate of 0.05, a later analysis linked about 17,000 TCR beta sequences to specific HLA alleles. Because HLA typing was missing for some donors at each locus, association tests included only the typed subset. A later analysis found that TCR association rates varied across HLA loci, with DRB1 alleles showing the most associated TCRs and HLA-C alleles the fewest. When HLA alleles, especially DR and DQ, strongly co-occurred, TCR associations were difficult to assign to individual alleles. The 87-base-pair reads could not distinguish some IMGT-functional V segments, including TRBV6-2 and TRBV6-3, so those segments were excluded. An earlier analysis of around 500 of the donors showed that most TCR beta V segments appeared in productive rearrangements either about 87% or about 30% of the time, which broadly matched IMGT annotations. In both the original and validation cohorts, the classifier was reported to diagnose cytomegalovirus status with high specificity and sensitivity. In vitro tests confirmed that a few of the cytomegalovirus-associated TCR beta chains recognize cytomegalovirus antigens. Roughly uniform sequencing depth across donors was assumed in presence/absence analyses, although this assumption may not hold. Most TCR sequences were seen in very few donors, while some public TCRs were found in many individuals. A further reported finding was that TCR beta sequences accurately predicted the HLA-A and HLA-B alleles for most subjects in the first cohort. The cohort was sequenced for TCR beta chains only, and without alpha or paired-chain data the features that could be detected were limited. The earlier analysis of nearly 600 of the donors excluded roughly 16 rarely observed V segments, including chromosome 9 orphons, because counts were too low. The study listed 150 to 200 TCR beta chains as associated with cytomegalovirus. According to a later analysis, parvovirus B19, influenza, CMV and Epstein-Barr virus appeared linked to several top co-occurrence clusters. According to a later genetic analysis, donors in an Asian-associated ancestry cluster had fewer N-insertions in productive TCRs than the roughly 670-donor mean. The sequencing pipeline was judged likely to have produced a cluster of highly shared sequence variants as a technical artifact.

Libraries came from the immunoSEQ multiplex PCR assay. A mixture of 60 forward primers for TCR Vbeta segments and 13 reverse primers for TCR Jbeta segments was used in the multiplex PCR. A multiplex PCR assay on genomic DNA amplified the CDR3 region of rearranged TCR beta genes. The Illumina HiSeq System was used to sequence the amplified TCR beta libraries as 87-base-pair reads. The authors' analysis ran thus. A later analysis tallied 75 million to 85 million unique TCR beta chains across the 550 to 850 repertoires, and 10 million to 11 million of those chains were shared by two or more donors. Raw reads were error-corrected and collapsed into unique sequences by a nearest-neighbor algorithm in which closely related sequences were merged to remove PCR and sequencing errors. CDR3 sequences were aligned to IMGT reference sequences to assign V, D and J gene segments. Each retained sequence needed at least a six-nucleotide match to both a V gene segment and a J gene segment. Rearrangements were classified as productive when the CDR3 lacked stop codons and remained in frame with V and J, and all other rearrangements were classified as non-productive. Following IMGT convention, CDR3 was defined as the stretch from the second conserved V-encoded cysteine to the conserved J-encoded phenylalanine. Sequences without an unambiguous match to a single V gene segment were excluded from the earlier analysis of about 640 of the donors. In an earlier analysis of more than 500 of the donors, a V segment was called functional when productive rearrangements were above 56.7%, and segregating when the standard deviation between donors exceeded 5%. A statistical classification framework was built for diagnosing cytomegalovirus status from the catalog of TCR beta chain sequences. A later analysis assigned V and J genes by comparing TCR nucleotide sequences with IMGT/GENE-DB human TR gene sequences. Using the TCRdist pipeline, a later analysis assigned CDR3 sequences along with most-parsimonious VDJ recombination scenarios. In a later analysis, each TCR beta chain was defined by its CDR3 amino acid sequence together with its V-gene family, and reads without a unique V-gene family were excluded. As a way to deal with suspected cross-contamination and a sequencing artifact, a later analysis dropped roughly 600 nucleotide sequences that were highly shared and had low generation probability. In a later analysis, a clonal expansion index was calculated for each public chain from normalized within-repertoire ranks of inferred template counts. Generation probabilities in a later analysis came from a VDJ recombination model fitted to out-of-frame rearrangements, and those results were checked against IGoR. In a later analysis, TCR-TCR, TCR-HLA and TCR-CMV co-occurrence was scored with hypergeometric tests, and a repertoire-size bias correction was applied to TCR pairs. To estimate false discovery rates, a later analysis permuted the HLA or CMV assignments 20 times. A later analysis grouped co-occurring TCRs with DBSCAN, adding TCRdist sequence similarity when clustering within HLA-allele-positive subsets. Repertoires with fewer than 30,000 or more than 120,000 public chains, plus five repertoires with anomalous nucleotide sharing, were excluded from co-occurrence clustering. The table was pulled from immuneACCESS by TCRdb, which kept in-frame rearrangements only. Such tables lose some clones; where checked, under half of the loss comes from unresolved V genes, and the rest has no known cause. From that table come the V and J calls and clone size; the DNA was used to work out D and trimming. The sample table lists 150,000 to 200,000 clones, 80% of them with a count of one. Roughly 0.65% of the sample belongs to the ten largest clones.

The CDR3 runs 15 residues from the cysteine to the phenylalanine. The read is trimmed to its CDR3 DNA, 45 bases read in frame from base 1. The germline V gene supplies CDR1 ENHRY and CDR2 SYGVKD. Unmatched junction bases come to 8, with V trimmed by 3 bases and J by 7 bases. On this clone: There is no known antigen for this receptor. No much larger clone exists at a distance of one base, and base qualities are not known.

The cohort comprised fewer than 750 healthy bone marrow donors. At the time of sampling, all cohort members were nominally healthy, though unrecorded immune exposures were likely present. The donor was CMV seronegative and was included in the group of a few hundred seronegative cohort members. A peripheral blood sample was collected from each donor, and TCR beta sequencing was performed on peripheral blood mononuclear cells. Genomic DNA extraction from the blood cell samples was performed with the Qiagen DNeasy Blood Extraction Kit. The chain is assembled from TRBV10-3 and TRBJ2-1; 8 middle bases align to TRBD2. The clonotype comes from a boy aged 5 to 17 in good health and CMV-seronegative. Sequencing was carried out using PBMCs. In nucleotides, the sequence is TGTGCCATCAGTGATCTCGGGGGGGCCCAAAATGAGCAGTTCTTC. Its protein product is CAISDLGGAQNEQFF.